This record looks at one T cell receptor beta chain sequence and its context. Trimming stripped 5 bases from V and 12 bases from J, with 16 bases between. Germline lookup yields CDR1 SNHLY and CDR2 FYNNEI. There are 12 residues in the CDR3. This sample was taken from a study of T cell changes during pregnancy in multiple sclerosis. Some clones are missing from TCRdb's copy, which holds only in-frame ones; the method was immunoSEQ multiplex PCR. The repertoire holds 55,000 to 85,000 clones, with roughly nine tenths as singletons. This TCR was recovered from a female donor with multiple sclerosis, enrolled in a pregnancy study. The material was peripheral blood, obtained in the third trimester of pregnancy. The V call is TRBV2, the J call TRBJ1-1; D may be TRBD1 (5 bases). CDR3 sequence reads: CASSLRGESSFF. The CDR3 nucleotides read TGTGCCAGCAGTTTAAGGGGTGAGTCATCTTTCTTT.